The rows below give T cell receptor beta chains drawn from one sample of a study of shared clonotypes between healthy human individuals. The method was immunoSEQ multiplex PCR; TCRdb's version includes in-frame clones alone and lacks a portion of them. The sample has more than 2 million clones, around 93% seen once. The sequenced sample consisted of naive CD8+ T cells from PBMCs. Every receptor here comes from a man between 18 and 35 years old in good health. Some clones in this sample may be carry-over from other donors' samples. Each CDR3 is given with its conserved first and last residue. Fields, in order: V gene, J gene, clone size, D gene, CDR3 DNA, CDR3 protein. D genes are given only for firm matches. The size entry is marked missing in some rows and otherwise reads once, few, many or a size class.

V gene: TRBV4-1
J gene: TRBJ2-7
clone size: NA
D gene: NA
CDR3 DNA: TGCGCCAGCAGCCTGGGACCGATCTTGACCTCCTACGAGCAGTACTTC
CDR3 protein: CASSLGPILTSYEQYF

V gene: TRBV27
J gene: TRBJ2-7
clone size: NA
D gene: TRBD2
CDR3 DNA: TGTGCCAGCAGGAAAGCGGGGGGATACGAGCAGTACTTC
CDR3 protein: CASRKAGGYEQYF

V gene: TRBV5-4
J gene: TRBJ2-7
clone size: NA
D gene: NA
CDR3 DNA: TGTGCCAGCAGCGAGGGGGTCCGCTCCTACGAGCAGTACTTC
CDR3 protein: CASSEGVRSYEQYF

V gene: TRBV28
J gene: TRBJ2-3
clone size: once
D gene: TRBD2
CDR3 DNA: TGTGCCAGCAGACGGGGGACTAGCGGGAGTCTGACGCAGTATTTT
CDR3 protein: CASRRGTSGSLTQYF

V gene: TRBV4-1
J gene: TRBJ2-7
clone size: NA
D gene: NA
CDR3 DNA: TGCGCCAGCAGCCAAGGGGCAGGTCCATTCTACGAGCAGTACTTC
CDR3 protein: CASSQGAGPFYEQYF

V gene: TRBV30
J gene: TRBJ2-6
clone size: NA
D gene: TRBD1
CDR3 DNA: TGTGCCTGGACTTTCCCGGACAGGCGGTTGAAGTCTGGGGCCAACGTCCTGACTTTC
CDR3 protein: CAWTFPDRRLKSGANVLTF

V gene: TRBV29-1
J gene: TRBJ2-5
clone size: once
D gene: NA
CDR3 DNA: TGCAGCGCCGCCGGCCTCCCCGCGGGAGAGACCCAGTACTTC
CDR3 protein: CSAAGLPAGETQYF

V gene: TRBV7-9
J gene: TRBJ2-1
clone size: NA
D gene: NA
CDR3 DNA: TGTGCCAGCAGCTTGGGGCCGGAAATAGGTGAGCAGTTCTTC
CDR3 protein: CASSLGPEIGEQFF

V gene: TRBV28
J gene: TRBJ1-1
clone size: NA
D gene: NA
CDR3 DNA: TGTGCCAGCAGTCTCGCTGGAAAGAACACTGAAGCTTTCTTT
CDR3 protein: CASSLAGKNTEAFF

V gene: TRBV28
J gene: TRBJ2-3
clone size: NA
D gene: NA
CDR3 DNA: TGTGCCAGCAGTTTATGGGGCGGCACAGATACGCAGTATTTT
CDR3 protein: CASSLWGGTDTQYF

V gene: TRBV11-2
J gene: TRBJ2-7
clone size: NA
D gene: TRBD2
CDR3 DNA: TGTGCCAGCAGCTTAGATCAGATTGGACTAGCTGCCTACGAGCAGTACTTC
CDR3 protein: CASSLDQIGLAAYEQYF

V gene: TRBV4-1
J gene: TRBJ1-4
clone size: once
D gene: TRBD1
CDR3 DNA: TGCGCCAGCAGCCTCAGGGGGACTAATGAAAAACTGTTTTTT
CDR3 protein: CASSLRGTNEKLFF

V gene: TRBV4-3
J gene: TRBJ2-5
clone size: NA
D gene: TRBD2
CDR3 DNA: TGCGCCAGCAGCGCTGGACTAGCGGGAGCTGAGACCCAGTACTTC
CDR3 protein: CASSAGLAGAETQYF

V gene: TRBV15
J gene: TRBJ1-2
clone size: once
D gene: TRBD1
CDR3 DNA: TGTGCCACCAGCAAAAGACAGGGCGACTTAGATGGCTACACCTTC
CDR3 protein: CATSKRQGDLDGYTF

V gene: TRBV11-2
J gene: TRBJ2-5
clone size: NA
D gene: TRBD1
CDR3 DNA: TGTGCCAGCAGCTTGTGGGGACAGTCACGGGAGACCCAGTACTTC
CDR3 protein: CASSLWGQSRETQYF

V gene: TRBV28
J gene: TRBJ1-5
clone size: NA
D gene: NA
CDR3 DNA: TGTGCCAGCAGTTTAAGCCTTAATCAGCCCCAGCATTTT
CDR3 protein: CASSLSLNQPQHF

V gene: TRBV28
J gene: TRBJ1-2
clone size: NA
D gene: NA
CDR3 DNA: TGTGCCAGCAGTCGCCCCGGGACGGCTAACTATGGCTACACCTTC
CDR3 protein: CASSRPGTANYGYTF

V gene: TRBV28
J gene: TRBJ2-1
clone size: NA
D gene: NA
CDR3 DNA: TGTGCCAGCAGTTTATCTGATGAGCAGTTCTTC
CDR3 protein: CASSLSDEQFF

V gene: TRBV6-5
J gene: TRBJ1-1
clone size: NA
D gene: TRBD1
CDR3 DNA: TGTGCCAGCAGTTACTCAGAAGGGGGCGTACCTGAAGCTTTCTTT
CDR3 protein: CASSYSEGGVPEAFF

V gene: TRBV7-9
J gene: TRBJ2-3
clone size: once
D gene: NA
CDR3 DNA: TGTGCCAGCACCGAGGGTGGGAGCACAGATACGCAGTATTTT
CDR3 protein: CASTEGGSTDTQYF

V gene: TRBV7-2
J gene: TRBJ2-3
clone size: NA
D gene: TRBD1
CDR3 DNA: TGTGCCAGCAGCCAAGGGATCCTAGGGGGCACCGATACGCAGTATTTT
CDR3 protein: CASSQGILGGTDTQYF

V gene: TRBV7-9
J gene: TRBJ2-2
clone size: NA
D gene: TRBD1
CDR3 DNA: TGTGCCAGCAGCGGACAGGTTACCACCGGGGAGCTGTTTTTT
CDR3 protein: CASSGQVTTGELFF

V gene: TRBV18
J gene: TRBJ2-5
clone size: NA
D gene: NA
CDR3 DNA: TGTGCCAGCTCTCGCGCCCCGTACCAAGAGACCCAGTACTTC
CDR3 protein: CASSRAPYQETQYF

V gene: TRBV10-3
J gene: TRBJ2-1
clone size: NA
D gene: NA
CDR3 DNA: TGTGCCATCAGCATGAGGCTGGATGAGCAGTTCTTC
CDR3 protein: CAISMRLDEQFF

V gene: TRBV7-9
J gene: TRBJ2-3
clone size: once
D gene: NA
CDR3 DNA: TGTGCCAGCCCATCAGTGGGCCCCGTGAGGAGGGGAACCACAGATACGCAGTATTTT
CDR3 protein: CASPSVGPVRRGTTDTQYF

V gene: TRBV12-1
J gene: TRBJ2-1
clone size: NA
D gene: NA
CDR3 DNA: TGTGCCAGCAGCTTTCTACTAGCGGGAGGCCACTCCTACAATGAGCAGTTCTTC
CDR3 protein: CASSFLLAGGHSYNEQFF

V gene: TRBV19
J gene: TRBJ2-3
clone size: once
D gene: NA
CDR3 DNA: TGTGCCAGTAGTCCGCGGGTCACAGATACGCAGTATTTT
CDR3 protein: CASSPRVTDTQYF

V gene: TRBV18
J gene: TRBJ2-7
clone size: NA
D gene: NA
CDR3 DNA: TGTGCCAGCTCACCATTGGACGGAACCAACTACGAGCAGTACTTC
CDR3 protein: CASSPLDGTNYEQYF

V gene: TRBV1
J gene: TRBJ1-2
clone size: once
D gene: NA
CDR3 DNA: TGCACCAGCAGCCGTCCTAGGCCCAGGGAAAACTATGGCTACACCTTC
CDR3 protein: CTSSRPRPRENYGYTF

V gene: TRBV5-8
J gene: TRBJ1-2
clone size: NA
D gene: NA
CDR3 DNA: TGTGCCAGCAGCCCCCAGGGAATCTATGGCTACACCTTC
CDR3 protein: CASSPQGIYGYTF

V gene: TRBV5-1
J gene: TRBJ2-3
clone size: once
D gene: TRBD2
CDR3 DNA: TGCGCCAGCAGCTTCATTCTGAGACTAGCGGGACCCTACTCTAGCACAGATACGCAGTATTTT
CDR3 protein: CASSFILRLAGPYSSTDTQYF